This TCR beta chain was sequenced during a study of long-term antiretroviral therapy in people with HIV. Study details: By about a decade, the earliest samples predate the 2015 immediate-ART recommendation.

Study-level points and caveats: Diversity increased after ART yet remained lower than in transplant donor controls.

For this clone: Its antigen is not known.

At minimum, one pre-ART and two post-ART PBMC samples were obtained from each donor. The immunoSEQ assay was v3.0, run at survey level. The sequencing target was 40,000-50,000 T-cell genomes per sample. Assay used: immunoSEQ multiplex PCR; TCRdb lists only in-frame clones, some missing. The table includes 30,000 to 40,000 clones, around 75% detected once. The germline V gene has CDR1 LGHNA and CDR2 YNFKEQ. The V gene lost 0 bases and the J gene lost 10 bases, with 16 bases spanning the gap. The CDR3 sequence is 15 residues long. The receptor was isolated from a man younger than 35 with HIV. The input for sequencing was unsorted PBMCs, taken 1.5 years after starting antiretroviral therapy. The gene calls are TRBV4-2 and TRBJ2-1; TRBD1 or TRBD2 may be the D gene (5 bases each). For the CDR3, the DNA is TGTGCCAGCAGCCAAGATCAGTTGGCCGGGGCCGAGCAGTTCTTC. It specifies CASSQDQLAGAEQFF.